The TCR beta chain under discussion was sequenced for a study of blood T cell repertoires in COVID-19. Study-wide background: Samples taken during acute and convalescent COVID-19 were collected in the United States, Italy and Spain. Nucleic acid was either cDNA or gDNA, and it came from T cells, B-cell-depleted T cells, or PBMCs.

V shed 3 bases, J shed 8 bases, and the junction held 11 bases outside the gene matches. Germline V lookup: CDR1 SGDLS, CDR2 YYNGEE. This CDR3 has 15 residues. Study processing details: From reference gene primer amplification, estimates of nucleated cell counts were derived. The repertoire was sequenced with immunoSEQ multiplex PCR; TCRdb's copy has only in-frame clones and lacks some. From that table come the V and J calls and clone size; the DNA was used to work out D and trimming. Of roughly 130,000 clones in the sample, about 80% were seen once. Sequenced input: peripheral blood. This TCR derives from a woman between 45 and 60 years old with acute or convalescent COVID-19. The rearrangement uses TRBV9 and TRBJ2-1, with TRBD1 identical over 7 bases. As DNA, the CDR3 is TGTGCCAGCAGCGAAAGACAGGGTTGGAGCGATGAGCAGTTCTTC. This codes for CASSERQGWSDEQFF.